The 10 T cell receptor beta chains below were found in one sample sequenced in a study of post-analysis software for immune sequencing data (dated by TCRdb to the mid-2010s). Findings and caveats that apply to the study as a whole: Significantly higher frequencies in patients than in controls were found for about five TRBV segments, including TRBV5-6, TRBV5-1 and TRBV20-1.

These receptors have no identified antigens. Library generation was performed with PCR. The run used an Illumina HiSeq 2500. Unique molecular identifiers were incorporated into TCR beta cDNA libraries to reduce PCR and sequencing biases. TCRdb reanalyzed the raw reads on its own, using fastp at Q25 for trimming and MiXCR for clone calling, and kept in-frame beta chains. Every CDR3 protein is listed once, alongside the most common genes and DNA of its rows. The sample table records 700,000 to 900,000 distinct CDR3 sequences; 35% to 55% of these occur just once. The ten most abundant clones make up roughly 4.9% of the sample. The sample comprised blood. The receptors derive from a girl between 10 and 17 years old with multiple sclerosis.

This sequence joins TRBV24-1 and TRBJ2-6; D unclear. Trimming removed 5 bases at V and 4 bases at J, with 23 bases between. The CDR3 has 19 amino acids. Germline V gene lookup returns CDR1 KGHDR and CDR2 SFDVKD. CDR3 residues: CATSAVRNVGSTGANVLTF. For the CDR3, the DNA is TGTGCCACCAGTGCCGTCCGGAACGTAGGTTCGACCGGGGCCAACGTCCTGACTTTC.

V gene TRBV5-6 combines with J gene TRBJ2-1; 11 nucleotides align to TRBD2. V lost 3 bases and J lost 2; bases outside the gene matches: 4. CDR1 is SGHDT, CDR2 YYEEEE, per germline. The CDR3 runs 16 residues. The CDR3 here is CASSSTSGRPYNEQFF. CDR3 DNA sequence: TGTGCCAGCAGCTCTACTAGCGGGAGACCCTACAATGAGCAGTTCTTC.

The gene calls are TRBV5-6 and TRBJ1-1; possible D gene TRBD1, 5 bases. Germline-derived CDR1 and CDR2 are SGHDT and YYEEEE. The V gene lost 0 bases and the J gene lost 5 bases, with 11 bases spanning the gap. This CDR3 spans 14 amino acids. The CDR3 protein is CASSLGGSGTEAFF. The CDR3, as DNA: TGTGCCAGCAGCTTGGGGGGGAGTGGGACTGAAGCTTTCTTT.

V is TRBV15 and J is TRBJ2-2; D is tentatively TRBD1 or TRBD2 (6 bases each). The CDR3 has 16 amino acids. CDR1 and CDR2 (germline): LNHNV, YYDKDF (reference sequence). Between the trimmed V and J ends, which lost 3 bases and 0 bases, there was a span of 11 bases. DNA of the CDR3: TGTGCCACCAGCAGCGAGGGGGGTGCGAACACCGGGGAGCTGTTTTTT. It encodes CATSSEGGANTGELFF.

This clonotype was counted between two and nine times. The gene calls are TRBV20-1 and TRBJ2-7, with TRBD2 matching 8 bases. Germline V lookup: CDR1 DFQATT, CDR2 SNEGSKA (reference sequence). The CDR3 runs to 15 residues. The J segment lost 2 bases and the V segment lost 6 bases, leaving 12 bases of the junction unmatched. The CDR3 loop reads CSAKHRGGAAYEQYF. The CDR3 nucleotides are TGCAGTGCGAAACATCGGGGGGGAGCAGCCTACGAGCAGTACTTC.

This clonotype has just one count. V is TRBV5-1 and J is TRBJ1-1, with 7 positions matching TRBD1. The CDR3 has 14 amino acids. V gave up 7 bases and J gave up 5 bases; unmatched junction bases: 11. Germline-derived CDR1 and CDR2 are SGHRS and YFSETQ. The CDR3 spells CASATEGAWTEAFF. CDR3 DNA sequence: TGCGCCAGCGCGACGGAGGGGGCATGGACTGAAGCTTTCTTT.

This clonotype has more than one count but fewer than ten. The V and J genes are TRBV4-1 and TRBJ2-5, with D perhaps TRBD1 (6 bases). The CDR3 sequence is 16 residues long. The V gene lost 0 bases and the J gene lost 3 bases, with 14 bases spanning the gap. The germline V gene encodes CDR1 MGHRA and CDR2 YSYEKL. The CDR3 DNA reads TGCGCCAGCAGCCAAGATTCAGGACAGAGAAAAGAGACCCAGTACTTC. This sequence encodes CASSQDSGQRKETQYF.

This clonotype was seen a few times. The chain couples TRBV5-1 to TRBJ2-7; the D gene is possibly TRBD1 (6 bases). This CDR3 spans 15 amino acids. Per the germline V gene, CDR1 is SGHRS and CDR2 is YFSETQ. Between the trimmed V and J ends, which lost 0 bases and 5 bases, there was a span of 15 bases. The CDR3 sequence is CASSLGDKGRHEQYF. As DNA, the CDR3 is TGCGCCAGCAGCTTGGGGGACAAAGGGCGGCACGAGCAGTACTTC.

This clonotype was observed a handful of times. J is TRBJ1-2 and V is TRBV11-2; D is undetermined. The CDR3 extends over 12 amino acids. Between the trimmed V and J ends, which lost 5 bases and 4 bases, there was a span of 8 bases. Germline V gene lookup returns CDR1 SGHAT and CDR2 FQNNGV. The CDR3 loop reads CASSPAGYGYTF. CDR3 nucleotides: TGTGCCAGCAGCCCCGCCGGCTATGGCTACACCTTC.

The J gene is TRBJ2-7, the V gene TRBV9; 11 nucleotides line up with TRBD2. Trimming removed 4 bases from V and 5 bases from J; junction bases left unmatched: 5. Germline V gene sequence: CDR1 SGDLS, CDR2 YYNGEE. This CDR3 is 14 amino acids long. DNA of the CDR3: TGTGCCAGCAGCCCGACTAGCGGGAATCACGAGCAGTACTTC. Its protein product is CASSPTSGNHEQYF.